This TCR beta chain derives from a study of T cell changes during pregnancy in multiple sclerosis. Profiling relied on immunoSEQ multiplex PCR, and the TCRdb table lists in-frame clones only, not all of them. Among some 28,000 clones listed, approximately 90% were seen once. Trimming removed 8 bases at V and 5 bases at J, with 12 bases between. The CDR3 runs to 12 residues. Germline V lookup: CDR1 SNHLY, CDR2 FYNNEI. Source: CD4+ T cells from peripheral blood mononuclear cells, taken in the first trimester of pregnancy. This TCR was recovered from a female donor in good health, enrolled as a control in a pregnancy study. The gene calls are TRBV2 and TRBJ2-5; D might be TRBD1 (5 bases). CDR3 coding DNA: TGTGCCAGCCAGGGTTTGGGGGAGACCCAGTACTTC. Encoded protein: CASQGLGETQYF.